These T cell receptor beta chains were read from a single sample in a study of T cell responses to AZD1222 COVID-19 vaccine. Clones were read by immunoSEQ multiplex PCR, and TCRdb kept only the in-frame ones, dropping some. The profile shows 75,000 to 85,000 clones, 75% to 90% of them singletons. The specimen was peripheral blood, collected on day 0 of AZD1222 vaccination. Receptor source: an adult in good health. CDR3s include the opening cysteine and the closing phenylalanine or tryptophan. Fields, in order: J gene, D gene, V gene, clone size, CDR3 DNA, CDR3 protein. A D gene is named only where the DNA matches it firmly. Size values are once, few and many counts, or a class for expanded clones, and some rows have none.

>TRBJ2-7|TRBD2|TRBV19|-
TGTGCCAGTAGTATTAGCCCGGGAAATAGGGAGGGCGAGCAGTACTTC
CASSISPGNREGEQYF
>TRBJ2-2|-|TRBV4-1|-
TGCGCCAGCAGCCAAGGAACAGGTTACACCGGGGAGCTGTTTTTT
CASSQGTGYTGELFF
>TRBJ1-3|-|TRBV3-1/TRBV3-2|few
TGTGCCAGCAGCCAGTCCGGGAGTAGCTACACCATATATTTT
CASSQSGSSYTIYF
>TRBJ1-1|-|TRBV7-6|-
TGTGCCAGCAGCGCCCAGGAGAACACTGAAGCTTTCTTT
CASSAQENTEAFF
>TRBJ1-1|-|TRBV11-2|-
TGTGCCAGCAGCTTAGATGGGTGGGGGGCTGAAGCTTTCTTT
CASSLDGWGAEAFF
>TRBJ1-5|TRBD1|TRBV7-2|-
TGTGCCAGCAGCCCACTTCAGGGGGTCCACAATCAGCCCCAGCATTTT
CASSPLQGVHNQPQHF
>TRBJ1-2|TRBD1|TRBV7-3|-
TGTGCCAGCAGCTTAACAGGACAGGGGGATAGGGGGAACTATGGCTACACCTTC
CASSLTGQGDRGNYGYTF
>TRBJ2-7|-|TRBV28|-
TGTGCCAGCAGTTTACTCAGCTCCTACGAGCAGTACTTC
CASSLLSSYEQYF
>TRBJ2-7|TRBD1|TRBV5-6|-
TGTGCCAGCAGCTTGGTAAGGGGGCCAAACGAGCAGTACTTC
CASSLVRGPNEQYF
>TRBJ1-5|-|TRBV6-5|-
TGTGCCACCACAGGGTCCGGCAATCAGCCCCAGCATTTT
CATTGSGNQPQHF
>TRBJ2-1|TRBD1|TRBV20-1|-
TGCAGTGCTAGTGTCCCGGGACAGGGACTGCAGTTCTTC
CSASVPGQGLQFF
>TRBJ2-2|-|TRBV7-9|-
TGTGCCAGCAGCTTTCTGGTTGGGGGTACCGGGGAGCTGTTTTTT
CASSFLVGGTGELFF
>TRBJ2-7|-|TRBV7-8|-
TGTGCCAGCATCCGGGGAGCCCTAGTTGTCGACGAGCAGTACTTC
CASIRGALVVDEQYF
>TRBJ2-7|TRBD1|TRBV25-1|-
TGTGCCAGCACCTCCGGGACAGGGGGCCACGAGCAGTACTTC
CASTSGTGGHEQYF
>TRBJ1-4|-|TRBV7-9|-
TGTGCCAGTAGTGATGCAACTAATGAAAAACTGTTTTTT
CASSDATNEKLFF
>TRBJ2-1|-|TRBV28|-
TGTGCCAGCACTCAGGACAGATGGGGGAATGAGCAGTTCTTC
CASTQDRWGNEQFF
>TRBJ2-7|-|TRBV7-8|-
TGTGCCAGCAGCGTTACCCAGGGTTACGAGCAGTACTTC
CASSVTQGYEQYF
>TRBJ1-3|-|TRBV3-1/TRBV3-2|-
TGTGCCAGCAGCCCAGGACAGTTTGGAAACACCATATATTTT
CASSPGQFGNTIYF
>TRBJ1-5|-|TRBV5-5|-
TGTGCCAGCAGCTTGCAGGGTAGCAATCAGCCCCAGCATTTT
CASSLQGSNQPQHF
>TRBJ2-7|TRBD1|TRBV18|-
TGTGCCAGCTCACCAGACCCCGGTGACAGGGTCTACGAGCAGTACTTC
CASSPDPGDRVYEQYF
>TRBJ2-1|-|TRBV2|few
TGTGCCAGCAGTGAGGACAGTAACGCCTACAATGAGCAGTTCTTC
CASSEDSNAYNEQFF
>TRBJ1-2|-|TRBV2|-
TGTGCCAGCAAAAGGGGAGCTAACTATGGCTACACCTTC
CASKRGANYGYTF